The present entry profiles one T cell receptor (beta chain) with its context. Its antigen is not known. The data were taken from a study of cytomegalovirus exposure and HLA in healthy donors. Study context: The approximately 110 validation repertoires used the same platform as the approximately 670 first-cohort repertoires, a later analysis reported. Whole-study findings and limits: Whilst most TCR sequences proved rare, a subset of public TCRs occurred across many donors. The finding came from a later analysis; first-cohort TCR clusters tended to co-occur in the 110 or so validation repertoires. Specificity of a few CMV-associated chains for CMV antigens was verified in vitro.

Using immunoSEQ multiplex PCR, the repertoire was profiled, and TCRdb retains in-frame clones only, with some absent. This table holds hundreds of thousands of clones, roughly 90% found once. There are 12 residues in the CDR3. The V end was cut by 2 bases, the J end by 6 bases, with 6 bases between. CDR1 is MGHRA and CDR2 is YSYEKL in the germline V gene. J is TRBJ2-3 and V is TRBV4-1; the D is unclear. The sequenced material came from PBMCs. This receptor was obtained from a woman aged 18-30 years in good health and CMV-seronegative. In DNA form, the CDR3 reads TGCGCCAGCAGCCAAACTGGTGATACGCAGTATTTT. Translation: CASSQTGDTQYF.